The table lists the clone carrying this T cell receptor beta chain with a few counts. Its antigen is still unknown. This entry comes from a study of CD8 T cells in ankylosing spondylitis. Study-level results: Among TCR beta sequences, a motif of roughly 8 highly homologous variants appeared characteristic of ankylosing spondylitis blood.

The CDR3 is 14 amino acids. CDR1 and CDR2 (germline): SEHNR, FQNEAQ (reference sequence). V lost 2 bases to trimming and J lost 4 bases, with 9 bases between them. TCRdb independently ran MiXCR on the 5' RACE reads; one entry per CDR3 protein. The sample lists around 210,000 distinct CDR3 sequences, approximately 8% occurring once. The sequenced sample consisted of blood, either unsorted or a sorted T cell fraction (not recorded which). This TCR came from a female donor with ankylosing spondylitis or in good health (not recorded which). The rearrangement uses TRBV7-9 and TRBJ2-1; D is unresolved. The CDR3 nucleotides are TGTGCCAGCAGCTTAATCCCTCAATACAATGAGCAGTTCTTC. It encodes CASSLIPQYNEQFF.